A single sample is the source of the 27 T cell receptor beta chains below, sequenced in a study of sequential checkpoint blockade in melanoma. Some clones are missing from TCRdb's copy, which holds only in-frame ones; the method was immunoSEQ multiplex PCR. Among a few thousand clones, approximately 60% were seen once, and the ten largest hold about 15%. Treatment given: randomized to nivolumab then ipilimumab (arm A) or the reverse (arm B). The sequences come from CD8+ T cells sorted from blood (inferred from file names), collected from a patient given nivolumab and ipilimumab in sequence. These receptors were taken from a human patient with melanoma. Some clones in this sample may be carry-over from other donors' samples.

The chain employs TRBV7-2 and TRBJ2-7; D perhaps matches TRBD2 (6 bases). Trimming shortened V by 5 bases and J by 2 bases, and 19 bases separated the two germline ends. This CDR3 region has 16 residues. CDR1 SGHTA and CDR2 FQGNSA come from the germline V gene. CDR3 in DNA: TGTGCCAGCAGCGGGGAGGATCTGCCAGGAGCCTACGAGCAGTACTTC. Amino acids: CASSGEDLPGAYEQYF.

The chain combines TRBV25-1 with TRBJ1-2; TRBD1 agrees at 9 bases. V lost 5 bases to trimming and J lost 4 bases; unmatched junction nucleotides: 2. This CDR3 spans 13 amino acids. Germline V gene data show CDR1 as MGHDK and CDR2 as SYGVNS. The CDR3 region is CASSTGGGYGYTF. Here the CDR3 DNA reads TGTGCCAGCAGTACAGGGGGCGGCTATGGCTACACCTTC.

J is TRBJ1-1 and V is TRBV15, with 11 bases lining up with TRBD1. In germline, CDR1 is LNHNV, CDR2 YYDKDF (reference sequence). This CDR3 is built from 16 residues. V shed 0 bases, J shed 11 bases, and the junction held 11 bases outside the gene matches. CDR3 loop: CATSREDRGRGPSAFF. In nucleotides, the CDR3 is TGTGCCACCAGCAGAGAGGACAGGGGGCGCGGGCCCTCGGCTTTCTTT.

The CDR3, as DNA: TGTGCCAGCAGCTTAGATACACAGGGTACCTACGAGCAGTACTTC. This encodes CASSLDTQGTYEQYF. The V call is TRBV11-2, the J call TRBJ2-7; tentatively, D is TRBD1 (6 bases). The germline CDR1 and CDR2 sequences are SGHAT and FQNNGV. The CDR3 loop spans 15 amino acids. V shed 0 bases and J shed 2 bases, with 11 bases lying between them.

V gene TRBV4-1 combines with J gene TRBJ1-5; TRBD1 is a possible D gene (5 bases). The V gene's germline CDR1 is MGHRA and CDR2 YSYEKL. V was clipped by 5 bases and J by 2 bases, with 10 bases between them. This CDR3 region has 14 residues. As DNA, the CDR3 is TGCGCCAGCAGCGACAGTGGCGGCAATCAGCCCCAGCATTTT. As protein: CASSDSGGNQPQHF.

The chain employs TRBV30 and TRBJ2-7, with D possibly TRBD2 on 5 matching bases. Germline loops: CDR1 GTSNPN, CDR2 SVGIG (reference sequence). There are 16 residues in the CDR3. Trimming pared 0 bases from V and 2 bases from J, leaving 17 bases between. The CDR3 loop reads CAWSVRTDGGTYEQYF. CDR3 nucleotides: TGTGCCTGGAGTGTTCGGACCGACGGAGGAACCTACGAGCAGTACTTC.

In the case of this clone: Relative to the germline gene, one junction end is altered; a read error may explain this. The rearrangement links TRBV12-5 to TRBJ1-5; D may be TRBD1 (5 bases). The CDR3 consists of 15 residues. Germline CDR1 LGHNT, CDR2 FRNRAP. CDR3: CASVLGREGNQPQHF. The CDR3 nucleotides are TGTGCTAGTGTTTTGGGCAGGGAGGGCAATCAGCCCCAGCATTTT.

The chain combines TRBV2 with TRBJ1-1; D is unresolved. Trimming left V 4 bases short and J 0 bases short, with 9 bases between. The CDR3 is made up of 14 amino acids. The V gene's germline CDR1 is SNHLY and CDR2 FYNNEI. As DNA, the CDR3 is TGTGCCAGCAGTGTTGGCAGTATGAACACTGAAGCTTTCTTT. Translation gives CASSVGSMNTEAFF.

V usage is TRBV12-5 and J usage is TRBJ2-7; the D is unclear. The CDR3 spans 13 residues. The germline V gene has CDR1 LGHNT and CDR2 FRNRAP. V was clipped by 1 base and J by 1 base, with 5 bases between them. The CDR3 coding sequence is TGTGCTAGTGGTTTGGATAGTTCCTACGAGCAGTACTTC. Its protein is CASGLDSSYEQYF.

This sequence joins TRBV4-1 and TRBJ2-7; the D gene is possibly TRBD1 (5 bases). The CDR3 spans 15 residues. Germline CDR1 MGHRA, CDR2 YSYEKL. Trimming took off 0 bases at V and 4 bases at J, with 13 bases between the two ends. Here the CDR3 DNA reads TGCGCCAGCAGCCAAGAAGGGGTTGGTAATTACGAGCAGTACTTC. Residues: CASSQEGVGNYEQYF.

The sample holds a few counts of this clone. The genes are TRBV28 and TRBJ1-3; tentative D call: TRBD1 (5 bases). The germline V gene encodes CDR1 MDHEN and CDR2 SYDVKM. The CDR3 spans 19 residues. Trimming took off 2 bases at V and 0 bases at J, with 20 bases between the two ends. The chain's CDR3 is CASSLEFLGRDYSGNTIYF. The DNA of the CDR3 is TGTGCCAGCAGTTTAGAATTCTTGGGCAGGGACTACTCTGGAAACACCATATATTTT.

J is TRBJ2-7 and V is TRBV19, with D possibly matching TRBD2 (5 bases). Trimming stripped 5 bases from V and 4 bases from J, with 21 bases between. The CDR3 covers 16 residues. Germline values: CDR1 LNHDA, CDR2 SQIVND (reference sequence). The CDR3 coding sequence is TGTGCCAGTAGTCCTAGAGGAGAGCCGCGGGTTTACGAGCAGTACTTC. Translating it yields CASSPRGEPRVYEQYF.

This sequence joins TRBV5-1 and TRBJ1-1, with 7 bases lining up with TRBD1. This CDR3 has 13 residues. J was trimmed by 6 bases and V by 0 bases; bases with no gene match: 2. CDR1 and CDR2 (germline): SGHRS, YFSETQ. The CDR3: CASSLGTGAEAFF. CDR3 nucleotide sequence: TGCGCCAGCAGCTTGGGGACAGGAGCTGAAGCTTTCTTT.

This clone was counted only a few times. V gene TRBV4-3 combines with J gene TRBJ1-2; D may be TRBD1 (5 bases). The V gene's germline CDR1 is LGHNA and CDR2 YSLEER. The CDR3 contains 15 residues. V lost 7 bases and J 5 bases, leaving 20 bases between the germline ends. In DNA form, the CDR3 reads TGCGCCAGCAAGGAAGGGCAGGGCCTCGGGTATGGCTACACCTTC. Its translation: CASKEGQGLGYGYTF.

The chain joins TRBV19 to TRBJ1-6, with D perhaps TRBD1 (5 bases). This CDR3 is built from 14 residues. Trimming took 3 bases from V and 5 from J, leaving 8 bases between them. CDR1 is LNHDA, CDR2 SQIVND, per germline (reference sequence). The CDR3 DNA sequence: TGTGCCAGTAGTATCGGGGGTAATAATTCACCCCTCCACTTT. Protein product: CASSIGGNNSPLHF. The full variable domain, with the rest looked up from reference TRBV19 and TRBJ1-6, is DGGITQSPKYLFRKEGQNVTLSCEQNLNHDAMYWYRQDPGQGLRLIYYSQIVNDFQKGDIAEGYSVSREKKESFPLTVTSAQKNPTAFYLCASSIGGNNSPLHFGNGTRLTVT.

J is TRBJ1-5 and V is TRBV6-1; D might be TRBD1 (6 bases). CDR1 is MNHNS, CDR2 SASEGT, per germline. V was clipped by 7 bases and J by 3 bases, with 16 bases between them. The CDR3 contains 15 residues. The CDR3 sequence is CASTAGETNNQPQHF. CDR3 DNA sequence: TGTGCCAGCACGGCAGGGGAGACTAACAATCAGCCCCAGCATTTT.

The table lists this clone with a count of one. The V and J genes are TRBV27 and TRBJ1-2; 9 bases line up with TRBD1. With V trimmed by 8 bases and J by 6 bases, 4 bases remained unmatched. Germline assignment: CDR1 MNHEY and CDR2 SMNVEV (reference sequence). This CDR3 is built from 12 residues. This chain's CDR3 is CASGTGPNGYTF. In nucleotides, the CDR3 is TGTGCCAGCGGGACAGGGCCCAATGGCTACACCTTC.

This clone appeared once. The chain is built from TRBV7-6 and TRBJ2-3; 7 positions agree with TRBD1. V shed 4 bases, J shed 2 bases, and the junction held 3 bases outside the gene matches. CDR1 is SGHVS, CDR2 FNYEAQ, per germline. This CDR3 has 14 residues. CDR3 amino acids: CASSSDRDTDTQYF. CDR3 in DNA: TGTGCCAGCAGCTCCGACAGGGACACAGATACGCAGTATTTT.

This clone was observed a single time. V usage is TRBV6-5 and J usage is TRBJ2-7; no clear D gene. CDR3 length: 15 amino acids. V lost 2 bases to trimming and J lost 1 base, with 12 bases between them. Per germline, CDR1 MNHEY and CDR2 SVGAGI. The CDR3 sequence is CASSYDIQLSYEQYF. DNA for the CDR3: TGTGCCAGCAGTTACGACATTCAGCTATCCTACGAGCAGTACTTC.

V gene TRBV27 combines with J gene TRBJ1-1, with TRBD1 matching over 8 bases. The CDR3 loop spans 14 amino acids. V lost 3 bases, J lost 7 bases, and 7 bases stayed unmatched. Germline V gene data show CDR1 as MNHEY and CDR2 as SMNVEV (reference sequence). For the CDR3, the DNA is TGTGCCAGCAGTTTCGTCCAGGGGGCAGGTGAAGCTTTCTTT. Its translation: CASSFVQGAGEAFF.

This clone is medium-sized (0.01 to 0.1%) in the sample. J is TRBJ2-7 and V is TRBV5-4, with 8 nucleotides matching TRBD1. Germline V gene lookup returns CDR1 SGHNT and CDR2 YYREEE (reference sequence). The CDR3 loop spans 13 amino acids. Trimming at V came to 3 bases and at J to 3 bases, leaving 2 bases not matched to a gene. DNA for the CDR3: TGTGCCAGCAGCTACAGGGGGAGCTACGAGCAGTACTTC. Translating it yields CASSYRGSYEQYF.

J is TRBJ1-1 and V is TRBV7-6; 7 nucleotides line up with TRBD1. The CDR3 has 14 amino acids. V dropped 5 bases and J dropped 11; count of bases not matched to a gene: 14. Germline V lookup: CDR1 SGHVS, CDR2 FNYEAQ. This chain's CDR3 is CASSEISGGPGAFF. DNA for the CDR3: TGTGCCAGCAGCGAAATTTCAGGGGGTCCTGGGGCTTTCTTT.

The J gene is TRBJ1-2, the V gene TRBV5-6, with D possibly matching TRBD1 (5 bases). V was shortened by 3 bases and J by 7 bases, with 16 bases between the two germline ends. CDR1 SGHDT and CDR2 YYEEEE come from the germline V gene. The CDR3 extends over 14 amino acids. CDR3 DNA: TGTGCCAGCAGCTCGGGACTCGGCGCCCGTGGCTACACCTTC. This codes for CASSSGLGARGYTF. Complete variable domain (other parts from reference TRBV5-6 and TRBJ1-2): DAGVTQSPTHLIKTRGQQVTLRCSPKSGHDTVSWYQQALGQGPQFIFQYYEEEERQRGNFPDRFSGHQFPNYSSELNVNALLLGDSALYLCASSSGLGARGYTFGSGTRLTVV.

V usage is TRBV5-4 and J usage is TRBJ1-6; maybe TRBD1 (6 bases). The CDR3 length is 16 residues. The germline CDR1 and CDR2 sequences are SGHNT and YYREEE (reference sequence). V was cut by 4 bases and J by 10 bases, with 21 bases left in between. The DNA for the CDR3 is TGTGCCAGCAGCCCTGGGAGGGGGTCGACGGGGTCACCCCTCCACTTT. This translates into CASSPGRGSTGSPLHF. Variable domain in full (rest from reference TRBV5-4 and TRBJ1-6): ETGVTQSPTHLIKTRGQQVTLRCSSQSGHNTVSWYQQALGQGPQFIFQYYREEENGRGNFPPRFSGLQFPNYSSELNVNALELDDSALYLCASSPGRGSTGSPLHFGNGTRLTVT.

The chain employs TRBV7-2 and TRBJ2-3; D perhaps matches TRBD2 (7 bases). V shed 8 bases and J shed 0 bases, with 15 bases lying between them. The CDR3 sequence is 15 residues long. Germline V gene sequence: CDR1 SGHTA, CDR2 FQGNSA. Here the CDR3 reads CASVDAGASTDTQYF. CDR3 bases: TGTGCCAGCGTTGACGCGGGGGCTAGCACAGATACGCAGTATTTT.

The chain uses TRBV7-2 and TRBJ2-7; D is possibly TRBD2 (5 bases). Germline assignment: CDR1 SGHTA and CDR2 FQGNSA. CDR3 length: 16 amino acids. The V gene lost 5 bases and the J gene lost 7 bases, with 24 bases spanning the gap. The chain's CDR3 is CASSPNGDLGFREQYF. Here the CDR3 DNA reads TGTGCCAGCAGCCCAAACGGGGATTTGGGCTTTCGAGAGCAGTACTTC. The whole variable domain, remainder taken from reference TRBV7-2 and TRBJ2-7, is GAGVSQSPSNKVTEKGKDVELRCDPISGHTALYWYRQSLGQGLEFLIYFQGNSAPDKSGLPSDRFSAERTGGSVSTLTIQRTQQEDSAVYLCASSPNGDLGFREQYFGPGTRLTVT.

By frequency in the sample, this clone is medium-sized (0.01 to 0.1%). The CDR3 region is CASSETLEGQPQHF. The CDR3 DNA follows: TGTGCCAGCAGTGAGACCCTGGAGGGTCAGCCCCAGCATTTT. The V and J genes are TRBV6-6 and TRBJ1-5; no definite D call. CDR1 is MNHNY and CDR2 is SVGAGI in the germline V gene (reference sequence). The CDR3 loop spans 14 amino acids. V was shortened by 5 bases and J by 6 bases, with 14 bases between the two germline ends.